The 23 T cell receptor beta chains listed next were all sequenced from one sample in a study of cytomegalovirus exposure and HLA in healthy donors. Amplification used 60 Vbeta primers and 13 Jbeta primers. The assay was immunoSEQ multiplex PCR, and TCRdb's table has in-frame clones only and misses some. The data contain fewer than 90,000 clones, more than 75% of them singletons. Sequenced: PBMCs. These receptors all stem from a woman aged 40 to 50 in good health and CMV-seropositive.

This clone was detected a few times. V gene TRBV7-2 combines with J gene TRBJ1-2; 7 positions agree with TRBD1. V gave up 4 bases and J gave up 2 bases; unmatched junction bases: 1. This CDR3 spans 13 amino acids. Germline values: CDR1 SGHTA, CDR2 FQGNSA. CDR3 sequence reads: CASSSTGNYGYTF. The CDR3 coding sequence is TGTGCCAGCAGCTCGACAGGGAACTATGGCTACACCTTC.

This clone was seen a handful of times. This chain connects TRBV9 to TRBJ2-3; D is undetermined. V lost 3 bases and J 4 bases, leaving 9 bases between the germline ends. The CDR3 covers 13 residues. The germline CDR1 and CDR2 sequences are SGDLS and YYNGEE. In nucleotides, the CDR3 is TGTGCCAGCAGCGCCCAGGTATCAGATACGCAGTATTTT. It is translated as CASSAQVSDTQYF.

The chain uses TRBV6-1 and TRBJ1-2; D is possibly TRBD1 (6 bases). V gave up 3 bases and J gave up 5 bases, with 13 bases separating them. Germline CDR1 reads MNHNS; CDR2 reads SASEGT. The CDR3 sequence is 14 residues long. CDR3 DNA sequence: TGTGCCAGCAGTGAGGGGAGACAGGAATATGGCTACACCTTC. This translates into CASSEGRQEYGYTF.

This clone was counted only a few times. The chain links TRBV19 to TRBJ1-5; TRBD1 aligns across 7 bases. The germline V gene has CDR1 LNHDA and CDR2 SQIVND (reference sequence). With 4 bases clipped from V and 5 bases from J, the junction kept 11 bases outside the gene matches. This CDR3 comprises 16 residues. For the CDR3, the DNA is TGTGCCAGTAGTACCAACCGGGACAGAGAGGATCAGCCCCAGCATTTT. Residues: CASSTNRDREDQPQHF.

This CDR3 reads CASSQGQGNGYTF. The CDR3 coding sequence is TGTGCCAGCTCGCAAGGACAGGGGAATGGCTACACCTTC. V is TRBV18 and J is TRBJ1-2, with TRBD1 matching 9 bases. The trim removed 6 bases at V and 6 bases at J, leaving 5 bases unmatched. This CDR3 spans 13 amino acids. Germline V gene lookup returns CDR1 KGHSH and CDR2 LQKENI.

This chain joins TRBV6-5 and TRBJ2-7; D is possibly TRBD2 (6 bases). The V end was cut by 0 bases, the J end by 0 bases, with 6 bases between. Germline CDR1 reads MNHEY; CDR2 reads SVGAGI. The CDR3 totals 14 residues. CDR3 DNA sequence: TGTGCCAGCAGTTACTCTAGCGGCTCCTACGAGCAGTACTTC. Residues: CASSYSSGSYEQYF.

The chain joins TRBV29-1 to TRBJ2-3; D perhaps matches TRBD1 (6 bases). In germline, CDR1 is SQVTM, CDR2 ANQGSEA. The CDR3 has 15 amino acids. V was pared by 7 bases and J by 4 bases, with 21 bases between. CDR3 amino acids: CSAFTVDSAPDTQYF. The CDR3 region has the DNA TGCAGCGCCTTCACCGTGGACAGCGCCCCAGATACGCAGTATTTT.

The genes are TRBV12-5 and TRBJ1-5; D gene uncertain. The CDR3 extends over 14 amino acids. The germline CDR1 and CDR2 sequences are LGHNT and FRNRAP. Between the trimmed V and J ends, which lost 2 bases and 6 bases, there was a span of 11 bases. CDR3 residues: CASGLLEGGQPQHF. As DNA, the CDR3 is TGTGCTAGTGGTTTGCTAGAAGGAGGTCAGCCCCAGCATTTT.

The chain links TRBV7-2 to TRBJ2-7, with a weak D call TRBD1 (5 bases). Germline loops: CDR1 SGHTA, CDR2 FQGNSA. Trimming cost V 1 base and J 3 bases, with 16 bases left between them. The CDR3 consists of 16 residues. The CDR3 here is CASSLGSRQGYYEQYF. The CDR3 DNA sequence: TGTGCCAGCAGCTTAGGGTCGAGGCAGGGATACTACGAGCAGTACTTC.

This clone occurred a few times. V gene TRBV6-5 combines with J gene TRBJ2-2, with TRBD2 matching over 7 bases. The J segment lost 5 bases and the V segment lost 7 bases, leaving 10 bases of the junction unmatched. The CDR3 contains 15 residues. CDR1 MNHEY and CDR2 SVGAGI come from the germline V gene. This chain's CDR3 is CASIRLAGVTGELFF. The CDR3 DNA follows: TGTGCCAGCATTAGACTGGCGGGGGTTACCGGGGAGCTGTTTTTT.

The chain uses TRBV5-1 and TRBJ1-2; 8 bases match TRBD1. Germline loops: CDR1 SGHRS, CDR2 YFSETQ. CDR3 length equals 13 residues. J gave up 2 bases and V 4 bases, and 1 base lay outside the gene matches. The CDR3: CASSNRGNYGYTF. The CDR3, as DNA: TGCGCCAGCAGCAACAGGGGGAACTATGGCTACACCTTC.

The chain recombines TRBV7-9 with TRBJ2-7, with TRBD2 identical over 12 bases. V was pared by 5 bases and J by 2 bases, with 4 bases of the junction left unmatched. Germline assignment: CDR1 SEHNR and CDR2 FQNEAQ (reference sequence). The CDR3 extends over 15 amino acids. This CDR3 reads CASSHRLAGAYEQYF. The CDR3 nucleotides are TGTGCCAGCAGCCACCGACTAGCGGGGGCCTACGAGCAGTACTTC.

A note on this clone: The junction shows a germline mismatch at one end, possibly a read error. The gene calls are TRBV6-5 and TRBJ2-1; the D is unclear. The CDR3 totals 11 residues. The V gene's germline CDR1 is MNHEY and CDR2 SVGAGI. CDR3 sequence: CASGTYDEQFF. CDR3 in DNA: TGTGCCAGCGGTACCTACGATGAGCAGTTCTTC.

V and J are TRBV19 and TRBJ1-1; 11 positions match TRBD1. CDR3 length: 13 amino acids. Germline trimming cut 10 bases from V and 6 bases from J; bases unmatched to any gene: 7. Germline assignment: CDR1 LNHDA and CDR2 SQIVND (reference sequence). The CDR3 DNA reads TGTGCCATTGCCAGGACAGGGGGCTCTGAAGCTTTCTTT. Encoded protein: CAIARTGGSEAFF.

The gene calls are TRBV7-8 and TRBJ2-2, with TRBD2 as a possible D gene (5 bases). CDR3 length equals 16 residues. V lost 3 bases and J lost 1, with 12 bases in between. Germline V CDR1 and CDR2: SGHVS, FQNEAQ. CDR3 DNA: TGTGCCAGCAGCTTGGGCCGTCGGGAGAACACCGGGGAGCTGTTTTTT. Translating it yields CASSLGRRENTGELFF.

The chain has TRBV9 and TRBJ2-6; D is perhaps TRBD1 (5 bases). V shed 3 bases and J shed 19 bases, with 26 bases lying between them. The CDR3 consists of 15 residues. CDR1 is SGDLS and CDR2 is YYNGEE in the germline V gene. The CDR3 DNA is TGTGCCAGCAGCGCTTCGACAGATCTGGGGCCAACGTCCACTTTC. This encodes CASSASTDLGPTSTF.

The V gene is TRBV28, the J gene TRBJ2-5, with D possibly TRBD2 on 6 matching bases. Trimming stripped 6 bases from V and 3 bases from J, with 8 bases between. The CDR3 is 12 residues long. The V gene's germline CDR1 is MDHEN and CDR2 SYDVKM. CDR3 nucleotides: TGTGCCAGCAGAGGACTAAAAGAGACCCAGTACTTC. As protein: CASRGLKETQYF.

In nucleotides, the CDR3 is TGTGCCACCAGTGCAGATACAATCTACGAGCAGTACTTC. Residues: CATSADTIYEQYF. The genes are TRBV15 and TRBJ2-7; no reliable D call. This CDR3 has 13 residues. Per the germline V gene, CDR1 is LNHNV and CDR2 is YYDKDF (reference sequence). V shed 6 bases and J shed 3 bases, with 12 bases lying between them.

This chain links TRBV28 with TRBJ1-1; TRBD1 aligns across 8 bases. CDR1 and CDR2 (germline): MDHEN, SYDVKM. Trimming cost V 6 bases and J 1 base; bases outside gene matches: 7. This CDR3 is 15 amino acids long. This CDR3 reads CASRHAGTGNTEAFF. In nucleotides, the CDR3 is TGTGCCAGCAGGCACGCCGGGACAGGGAACACTGAAGCTTTCTTT.

The rearrangement uses TRBV27 and TRBJ2-7; D is unresolved. Per the germline V gene, CDR1 is MNHEY and CDR2 is SMNVEV (reference sequence). The length of the CDR3 is 14 residues. Between the trimmed V and J ends, which lost 4 bases and 5 bases, there was a span of 15 bases. CDR3 amino acids: CASSSPARSNEQYF. In DNA form, the CDR3 reads TGTGCCAGCAGTTCCCCCGCTCGGTCCAACGAGCAGTACTTC.

The chain recombines TRBV12-5 with TRBJ1-2, with a possible D match to TRBD1 (6 bases). The CDR3 runs to 16 residues. Trimming cost V 2 bases and J 4 bases, with 17 bases left between them. CDR1 is LGHNT, CDR2 FRNRAP, per germline. In DNA form, the CDR3 reads TGTGCTAGTGGTTTGTCCCCGTTAAGGGGGAGCTATGGCTACACCTTC. Translating it yields CASGLSPLRGSYGYTF. Full variable domain (outside the CDR3, taken from reference TRBV12-5 and TRBJ1-2): DARVTQTPRHKVTEMGQEVTMRCQPILGHNTVFWYRQTMMQGLELLAYFRNRAPLDDSGMPKDRFSAEMPDATLATLKIQPSEPRDSAVYFCASGLSPLRGSYGYTFGSGTRLTVV.

The chain employs TRBV15 and TRBJ1-3; maybe TRBD1 (6 bases). There are 15 residues in the CDR3. Trimming left V 0 bases short and J 2 bases short, with 8 bases between. Germline CDR1 LNHNV, CDR2 YYDKDF (reference sequence). The CDR3 here is CATSRDKGAGNTIYF. The DNA for the CDR3 is TGTGCCACCAGCAGAGATAAGGGGGCTGGAAACACCATATATTTT. Complete variable domain (other parts from reference TRBV15 and TRBJ1-3): DAMVIQNPRYQVTQFGKPVTLSCSQTLNHNVMYWYQQKSSQAPKLLFHYYDKDFNNEADTPDNFQSRRPNTSFCFLDIRSPGLGDTAMYLCATSRDKGAGNTIYFGEGSWLTVV.

The rearrangement links TRBV28 to TRBJ2-2; D call uncertain. CDR1 and CDR2 from the germline V gene are MDHEN and SYDVKM. The length of the CDR3 is 14 residues. The V end was cut by 2 bases, the J end by 0 bases, with 4 bases between. In nucleotides, the CDR3 is TGTGCCAGCAGTTTAGAGTCGAACACCGGGGAGCTGTTTTTT. It encodes CASSLESNTGELFF. The full variable domain, completed using reference TRBV28 and TRBJ2-2, is DVKVTQSSRYLVKRTGEKVFLECVQDMDHENMFWYRQDPGLGLRLIYFSYDVKMKEKGDIPEGYSVSREKKERFSLILESASTNQTSMYLCASSLESNTGELFFGEGSRLTVL.